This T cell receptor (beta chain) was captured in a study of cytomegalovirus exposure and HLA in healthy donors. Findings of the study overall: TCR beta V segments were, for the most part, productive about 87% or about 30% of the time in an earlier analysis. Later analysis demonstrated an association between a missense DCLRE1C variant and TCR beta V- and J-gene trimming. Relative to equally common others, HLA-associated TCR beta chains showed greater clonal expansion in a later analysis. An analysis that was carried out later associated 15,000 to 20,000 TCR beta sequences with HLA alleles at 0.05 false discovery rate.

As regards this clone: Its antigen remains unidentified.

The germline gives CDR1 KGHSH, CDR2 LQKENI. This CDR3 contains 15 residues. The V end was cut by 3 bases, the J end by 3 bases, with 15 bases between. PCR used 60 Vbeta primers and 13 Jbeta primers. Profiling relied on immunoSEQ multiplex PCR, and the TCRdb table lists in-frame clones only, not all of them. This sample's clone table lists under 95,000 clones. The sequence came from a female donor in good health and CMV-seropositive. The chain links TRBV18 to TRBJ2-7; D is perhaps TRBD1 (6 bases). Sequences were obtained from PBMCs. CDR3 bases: TGTGCCAGCTCACCGTACAGGGTACGGGGCTACGAGCAGTACTTC. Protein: CASSPYRVRGYEQYF. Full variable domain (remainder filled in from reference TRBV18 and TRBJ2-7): NAGVMQNPRHLVRRRGQEARLRCSPMKGHSHVYWYRQLPEEGLKFMVYLQKENIIDESGMPKERFSAEFPKEGPSILRIQQVVRGDSAAYFCASSPYRVRGYEQYFGPGTRLTVT.